This T cell receptor (beta chain) was found in a study of OX40 agonist ivuxolimab in advanced cancers. Study as a whole: Patient treatment consisted of intravenous ivuxolimab administration every 2 weeks at 0.01 to 10 mg/kg. The dose-escalation group included hepatocellular carcinoma, melanoma, renal cell carcinoma and head and neck cancer. Study-wide points: Circulating CD4+ and CD8+ T cells showed clonal expansion by week 6 at 0.1 to 3.0 mg/kg.

As for this clone: Its matching antigen is unknown.

Using immunoSEQ multiplex PCR, the repertoire was profiled, and TCRdb retains in-frame clones only, with some absent. Among 40,000 to 60,000 clones listed, 85% were seen once. The junction had 17 bases not matched to a gene; V was cut back by 4 bases and J by 6 bases. Germline V gives CDR1 SGHRS, CDR2 YFSETQ. This CDR3 is built from 17 residues. At cycle 4 day 1, cycle 7 day 1, and baseline, blood was sampled. The sample consisted of CD4+ or CD8+ T cells sorted from blood, taken in a trial of the OX40 agonist ivuxolimab. The TCR was taken from an adult with an advanced solid tumor such as melanoma, head and neck, liver or kidney cancer. J is TRBJ1-2 and V is TRBV5-1; 8 positions agree with TRBD1. CDR3 DNA: TGCGCCAGCAGCGCTCCGGGACAGGTCTACCTGGGTAATGGCTACACCTTC. It translates to CASSAPGQVYLGNGYTF.